Listed here are 14 T cell receptor beta chains from one sample, sequenced in a study of blood T cell repertoires in COVID-19. Libraries were prepared by immunoSEQ multiplex PCR; TCRdb keeps only in-frame clonotypes and omits some of them. Of around 250,000 clones listed, 85% to 90% are singletons. The sample taken for sequencing was PBMCs or T cells enriched from blood (not recorded which). The origin of the receptors is a woman in her 30s who had recovered from COVID-19.

In its sample, this clone was seen once. The chain is built from TRBV28 and TRBJ1-2; possible D gene TRBD1, 5 bases. This CDR3 has 13 residues. The V and J ends lost 9 bases and 3 bases respectively, with 14 bases between them. Germline assignment: CDR1 MDHEN and CDR2 SYDVKM. The CDR3 region is CASTDGGDYGYTF. The CDR3, as DNA: TGTGCCAGTACAGATGGGGGGGACTATGGCTACACCTTC.

The rearrangement links TRBV7-8 to TRBJ1-2, with D uncertain. V was pared by 3 bases and J by 7 bases, with 12 bases between. CDR1 SGHVS and CDR2 FQNEAQ come from the germline V gene. The CDR3 runs to 13 residues. CDR3 in amino acids: CASSFRGSGGYTF. The CDR3 DNA is TGTGCCAGCAGCTTTCGGGGTAGCGGTGGCTACACCTTC.

This clone was seen once. The chain carries TRBV28 and TRBJ2-5; possibly TRBD2 for D (6 bases). The ends were cut back, 5 bases at V and 5 bases at J, with 9 bases in the middle. Germline V gene data show CDR1 as MDHEN and CDR2 as SYDVKM. The CDR3 sequence is 12 residues long. The CDR3 bases are TGTGCCAGCAGTCGGGAGTTGGAGACCCAGTACTTC. It yields the protein CASSRELETQYF.

The chain combines TRBV7-2 with TRBJ1-4; 7 bases are shared with TRBD1. V lost 5 bases, J lost 6 bases, and 9 bases stayed unmatched. Per germline, CDR1 SGHTA and CDR2 FQGNSA. The CDR3 totals 15 residues. The CDR3 is CASSRQGGVDEKLFF. The CDR3 region has the DNA TGTGCCAGCAGCAGACAGGGTGGGGTTGATGAAAAACTGTTTTTT.

The chain employs TRBV27 and TRBJ2-5; 12 positions agree with TRBD2. With V trimmed by 5 bases and J by 4 bases, 5 bases remained unmatched. In germline, CDR1 is MNHEY, CDR2 SMNVEV (reference sequence). The CDR3 is 15 residues long. Here the CDR3 DNA reads TGTGCCAGCAGTACCCGGACTAGCGGGACAGAGACCCAGTACTTC. Protein sequence: CASSTRTSGTETQYF.

The chain recombines TRBV2 with TRBJ1-2; 10 bases fit TRBD1. CDR1 is SNHLY, CDR2 FYNNEI, per germline. This CDR3 is built from 14 residues. Trimming at V came to 5 bases and at J to 5 bases, leaving 5 bases not matched to a gene. Here the CDR3 DNA reads TGTGCCAGCAGTACGACAGGGGGCGCGTATGGCTACACCTTC. It yields the protein CASSTTGGAYGYTF. Complete variable domain (other parts from reference TRBV2 and TRBJ1-2): EPEVTQTPSHQVTQMGQEVILRCVPISNHLYFYWYRQILGQKVEFLVSFYNNEISEKSEIFDDQFSVERPDGSNFTLKIRSTKLEDSAMYFCASSTTGGAYGYTFGSGTRLTVV.

V usage is TRBV4-2 and J usage is TRBJ1-4; D perhaps matches TRBD1 (6 bases). The CDR3 has 13 residues. CDR1 is LGHNA and CDR2 is YNFKEQ in the germline V gene. V lost 3 bases to trimming and J lost 13 bases, with 15 bases between them. DNA for the CDR3: TGTGCCAGCAGCCAGATCTCCCCGGACAGACTGTTTTTT. Residues: CASSQISPDRLFF.

J is TRBJ2-6 and V is TRBV7-8; TRBD1 agrees at 8 bases. The germline CDR1 and CDR2 sequences are SGHVS and FQNEAQ. The CDR3 consists of 17 residues. The ends lost 3 bases at V and 0 bases at J; junction bases unmatched: 4. The CDR3 spells CASSLTGAYSGANVLTF. The CDR3 nucleotides are TGTGCCAGCAGCTTGACAGGGGCTTACTCTGGGGCCAACGTCCTGACTTTC.

This chain uses TRBV7-9 with TRBJ1-1; tentative D call: TRBD1 (6 bases). V was shortened by 5 bases and J by 7 bases, with 11 bases between the two germline ends. This CDR3 region has 12 residues. The germline CDR1 and CDR2 sequences are SEHNR and FQNEAQ (reference sequence). The CDR3 DNA is TGTGCCAGCAGCCTGTTGGACAGTGAAGCTTTCTTT. Translated: CASSLLDSEAFF.

This sequence joins TRBV6-1 and TRBJ2-7; D is perhaps TRBD2 (6 bases). This CDR3 spans 15 amino acids. Per germline, CDR1 MNHNS and CDR2 SASEGT. Deletions cut 2 bases from V and 0 bases from J, with 11 bases between. CDR3 sequence: CASSENLRDSYEQYF. The CDR3, as DNA: TGTGCCAGCAGTGAAAATTTGCGGGACTCCTACGAGCAGTACTTC.

The gene calls are TRBV5-1 and TRBJ1-2; D remains ambiguous. The CDR3 is 13 residues long. Trimming removed 3 bases from V and 5 bases from J, with 11 bases in between. The germline CDR1 and CDR2 sequences are SGHRS and YFSETQ. The CDR3 region is CASSSRSLYGYTF. The CDR3 DNA reads TGCGCCAGCAGCTCCAGGTCCCTTTATGGCTACACCTTC.

This chain uses TRBV16 with TRBJ1-5, with 10 bases fitting TRBD1. Unmatched junction bases numbered 3, after V lost 4 bases and J lost 3 bases. The CDR3 contains 15 residues. Per the germline V gene, CDR1 is KGHSY and CDR2 is FQNENV. CDR3 DNA: TGTGCCAGCAGCCGGGACAGGGGAAACAATCAGCCCCAGCATTTT. Translating it yields CASSRDRGNNQPQHF.

The genes are TRBV30 and TRBJ2-1, with 8 bases fitting TRBD2. Germline V gene sequence: CDR1 GTSNPN, CDR2 SVGIG (reference sequence). The CDR3 totals 15 residues. Germline trimming cut 2 bases from V and 1 base from J; bases unmatched to any gene: 4. For the CDR3, the DNA is TGTGCCTGGAGTAGCGGGAGTCCATCCTACAATGAGCAGTTCTTC. This gives the protein CAWSSGSPSYNEQFF.

CDR3 amino acids: CASSLGIGTSTDTQYF. CDR3 DNA sequence: TGTGCCAGCAGTTTAGGTATCGGGACTAGCACAGATACGCAGTATTTT. The chain carries TRBV28 and TRBJ2-3; TRBD2 is a possible D gene (6 bases). Germline values: CDR1 MDHEN, CDR2 SYDVKM. The CDR3 has 16 amino acids. V lost 2 bases and J 0 bases, leaving 12 bases between the germline ends. Full variable domain (missing parts from reference TRBV28 and TRBJ2-3): DVKVTQSSRYLVKRTGEKVFLECVQDMDHENMFWYRQDPGLGLRLIYFSYDVKMKEKGDIPEGYSVSREKKERFSLILESASTNQTSMYLCASSLGIGTSTDTQYFGPGTRLTVL.